These 32 T cell receptor beta chains originate from one sample sequenced in a study of shared clonotypes between healthy human individuals. Sequencing used immunoSEQ multiplex PCR; TCRdb keeps in-frame clones, though not all of them. The sample includes about 490,000 clones, more than 65% of them seen just once. The sequenced material came from PBMCs. Every receptor here comes from a woman in her thirties or forties in good health. Some clones in this sample may be carry-over from other donors' samples.

The chain combines TRBV6-1 with TRBJ2-7; D possibly corresponds to TRBD2 (7 bases). Trimming pared 6 bases from V and 0 bases from J, leaving 12 bases between. CDR3 length equals 14 residues. CDR1 and CDR2 from the germline V gene are MNHNS and SASEGT. CDR3 coding DNA: TGTGCCAGCAGGCCGGGGGGCCTCTCCTACGAGCAGTACTTC. It is translated as CASRPGGLSYEQYF.

The rearrangement joins TRBV9 to TRBJ1-1; no definite D call. CDR3 size: 15 residues. CDR1 and CDR2 (germline): SGDLS, YYNGEE. Trimming stripped 4 bases from V and 4 bases from J, with 17 bases between. The CDR3 here is CASSRWLDSGTEAFF. The DNA for the CDR3 is TGTGCCAGCAGCCGGTGGCTGGATTCGGGCACTGAAGCTTTCTTT.

The gene calls are TRBV7-9 and TRBJ2-2, with D hard to call. The CDR3 contains 13 residues. The V gene lost 4 bases and the J gene lost 1 base, with 4 bases spanning the gap. The germline V gene has CDR1 SEHNR and CDR2 FQNEAQ (reference sequence). CDR3 coding DNA: TGTGCCAGCAGCTGGGGGAACACCGGGGAGCTGTTTTTT. Translation: CASSWGNTGELFF.

The chain carries TRBV5-1 and TRBJ2-7, with TRBD1 identical over 8 bases. The V gene's germline CDR1 is SGHRS and CDR2 YFSETQ. J gave up 3 bases and V 4 bases, and 9 bases lay outside the gene matches. There are 15 residues in the CDR3. CDR3 loop: CASSTGQGFFYEQYF. Written as DNA, the CDR3 is TGCGCCAGCAGCACCGGACAGGGTTTTTTCTACGAGCAGTACTTC.

With respect to this clone: A far bigger clonotype differs at one base, so this is likely a read error. This CDR3 is also generated by other DNA sequences in the sample. The chain carries TRBV15 and TRBJ1-1, with 7 bases that match TRBD1. This CDR3 has 16 residues. The germline CDR1 and CDR2 sequences are LNHNV and YYDKDF (reference sequence). CDR3 nucleotide sequence: TGTGCCACCAGCAGAGGGACAGGATTCATGAACACTGAAGCCTTCTTT. Translated: CATSRGTGFMNTEAFF. Full variable domain (missing parts from reference TRBV15 and TRBJ1-1): DAMVIQNPRYQVTQFGKPVTLSCSQTLNHNVMYWYQQKSSQAPKLLFHYYDKDFNNEADTPDNFQSRRPNTSFCFLDIRSPGLGDTAMYLCATSRGTGFMNTEAFFGQGTRLTVV.

Only a few counts were recorded for this clone. The gene calls are TRBV21-1 and TRBJ2-7; no check of the table's D call, TRBD1, against the DNA was made. TRBV21-1 is a recognized pseudogene. This CDR3 region has 17 residues. DNA for the CDR3: TGTGCCAGCAGCACCCCCACCCGCCTGGACAGGGGGCGCGAGCAGTACTTC. Amino acid sequence: CASSTPTRLDRGREQYF.

The chain couples TRBV30 to TRBJ1-5; tentative D call: TRBD1 (5 bases). The germline V gene encodes CDR1 GTSNPN and CDR2 SVGIG (reference sequence). This CDR3 region has 15 residues. Trimming removed 1 base at V and 7 bases at J, with 17 bases between. CDR3 residues: CAWSGPGGGNQPQHF. The CDR3 nucleotides read TGTGCCTGGAGTGGCCCGGGGGGAGGGAACCAGCCCCAGCATTTT.

The chain has TRBV6-5 and TRBJ2-5; a weak D match, TRBD2 (6 bases). The ends were cut back, 6 bases at V and 3 bases at J, with 14 bases in the middle. This CDR3 comprises 14 residues. Germline V CDR1 and CDR2: MNHEY, SVGAGI. As DNA, the CDR3 is TGTGCCAGCAGGTCTCGGGGGTATGAAGAGACCCAGTACTTC. It translates to CASRSRGYEETQYF.

Notes on this clone: This likely reflects a read error, since a far larger clone is one base away. The same CDR3 can be traced to other DNA sequences in this sample. This chain connects TRBV28 to TRBJ1-2; D unresolved. Trimming left V 2 bases short and J 4 bases short, with 11 bases between. The CDR3 totals 14 residues. Germline V gene sequence: CDR1 MDHEN, CDR2 SYDVKM. The chain's CDR3 is CASSLRQEAYGYTF. The DNA of the CDR3 is TGTGCCAGCAGTTTAAGGCAGGAGGCCTATGGCTACACCTTC.

J is TRBJ2-1 and V is TRBV10-1, with D tentatively TRBD1 or TRBD2 (5 bases each). CDR1 and CDR2 from the germline V gene are WNHNN and SYGVQD (reference sequence). This CDR3 is built from 14 residues. Between the trimmed V and J ends, which lost 6 bases and 1 base, there was a span of 10 bases. The CDR3 DNA reads TGCGCCAGCAGCCGGGACCAATCCTACAATGAGCAGTTCTTC. It codes for CASSRDQSYNEQFF.

The rearrangement joins TRBV10-3 to TRBJ2-2, with 13 nucleotides matching TRBD2. Germline CDR1 and CDR2: ENHRY and SYGVKD. The CDR3 sequence is 16 residues long. The junction had 6 bases not matched to a gene; V was cut back by 5 bases and J by 6 bases. The CDR3 loop reads CAISHGLAGVSGELFF. In DNA, the CDR3 is TGTGCCATCAGTCACGGACTAGCGGGAGTTTCCGGGGAGCTGTTTTTT.

J is TRBJ1-1 and V is TRBV18; a possible D gene is TRBD1 (5 bases). The CDR3 sequence is 15 residues long. Trimming took 5 bases from V and 4 from J, leaving 17 bases between them. CDR1 is KGHSH, CDR2 LQKENI, per germline. CDR3 in amino acids: CASSSRGTPLTEAFF. DNA for the CDR3: TGTGCCAGCTCATCCCGCGGGACCCCCCTCACTGAAGCTTTCTTT.

The V gene is TRBV9, the J gene TRBJ1-2; no reliable D call. The length of the CDR3 is 14 residues. Per germline, CDR1 SGDLS and CDR2 YYNGEE. V was cut by 0 bases and J by 2 bases, with 8 bases left in between. In nucleotides, the CDR3 is TGTGCCAGCAGCGTAGAAGTAGGGAACTATGGCTACACCTTC. This sequence encodes CASSVEVGNYGYTF.

As to this clone: A junction end diverges from the germline sequence, so it may reflect a read error. The chain links TRBV7-8 to TRBJ2-7; the D gene is possibly TRBD2 (5 bases). Germline CDR1 SGHVS, CDR2 FQNEAQ. The CDR3 consists of 14 residues. The CDR3 nucleotides are TGTGCTAGCAGCTTAGCGTGGGTGTCGGACGAGCAGTACTTC. Amino acids: CASSLAWVSDEQYF.

This clone was seen only once. This chain connects TRBV18 to TRBJ2-1; 7 bases fit TRBD2. The CDR3 loop spans 15 amino acids. CDR1 and CDR2 from the germline V gene are KGHSH and LQKENI. The V gene end was trimmed by 1 base and the J gene end by 10 bases; junction bases not matched to a gene: 10. The CDR3 spells CASSPRSDLGGEQFF. DNA for the CDR3: TGTGCCAGCTCACCACGGTCTGATCTGGGGGGGGAGCAGTTCTTC.

A few counts support this clone. The gene calls are TRBV5-1 and TRBJ1-4; D possibly corresponds to TRBD1 (6 bases). The CDR3 is 15 amino acids. Trimming took 5 bases from V and 2 from J, leaving 13 bases between them. Germline CDR1 is SGHRS and CDR2 is YFSETQ. Here the CDR3 reads CASRSQGITNEKLFF. CDR3 sequence (DNA): TGCGCCAGCAGATCGCAGGGGATTACTAATGAAAAACTGTTTTTT. The whole variable domain, remainder taken from reference TRBV5-1 and TRBJ1-4, is KAGVTQTPRYLIKTRGQQVTLSCSPISGHRSVSWYQQTPGQGLQFLFEYFSETQRNKGNFPGRFSGRQFSNSRSEMNVSTLELGDSALYLCASRSQGITNEKLFFGSGTQLSVL.

V gene TRBV27 combines with J gene TRBJ1-4, with D uncertain. The V end lost 4 bases, the J end lost 7 bases, and 10 bases lay between the germline ends. The CDR3 has 13 residues. The germline V gene has CDR1 MNHEY and CDR2 SMNVEV (reference sequence). In nucleotides, the CDR3 is TGTGCCAGCAGTTCGGAGGGCCGTGAAAAACTGTTTTTT. Translating it yields CASSSEGREKLFF.

For this clone: This likely stems from a read error, as it lies one base from a far larger clone. The gene calls are TRBV7-3 and TRBJ1-5; D perhaps matches TRBD1 (5 bases). CDR3 length equals 14 residues. Germline CDR1 and CDR2: SGHTA and FQGTGA. V was clipped by 2 bases and J by 7 bases, with 12 bases between them. The CDR3 loop reads CASSLLGRRQPQHF. For the CDR3, the DNA is TGTGCCAGCAGCTTATTGGGGCGCAGGCAGCCCCAGCATTTT.

The chain has TRBV27 and TRBJ2-7; D remains ambiguous. Between the trimmed V and J ends, which lost 2 bases and 4 bases, there was a span of 15 bases. This CDR3 is built from 15 residues. CDR1 and CDR2 from the germline V gene are MNHEY and SMNVEV (reference sequence). The CDR3 loop reads CASSLGPAPRYEQYF. The CDR3 nucleotides are TGTGCCAGCAGTTTAGGGCCGGCTCCCCGGTACGAGCAGTACTTC.

The table lists this clone with a few counts. The chain couples TRBV5-4 to TRBJ2-6; 10 bases align to TRBD1. Losses at the gene ends were 6 bases for V and 2 bases for J; bases not matched to a gene: 8. Per germline, CDR1 SGHNT and CDR2 YYREEE (reference sequence). The CDR3 spans 17 residues. In DNA, the CDR3 is TGTGCCAGCATCCAGACAGGGGGCGCGGCTGGGGCCAACGTCCTGACTTTC. Translated: CASIQTGGAAGANVLTF.

The genes are TRBV30 and TRBJ2-7, with 7 bases fitting TRBD2. The CDR3 totals 14 residues. Trimming removed 4 bases from V and 4 bases from J; junction bases left unmatched: 10. Germline CDR1 reads GTSNPN; CDR2 reads SVGIG (reference sequence). CDR3 protein: CAWTERGRSYEQYF. The CDR3 region has the DNA TGTGCCTGGACTGAGCGGGGCCGTTCTTACGAGCAGTACTTC.

In the case of this clone: The likely explanation is a read error, given a far larger clone one base away. V and J are TRBV4-1 and TRBJ2-3; 10 bases agree with TRBD2. CDR1 and CDR2 from the germline V gene are MGHRA and YSYEKL. This CDR3 is built from 16 residues. The CDR3 reads CAGSQDASGRTDTQYF. The CDR3 DNA is TGCGCCGGCAGCCAAGATGCTAGCGGGAGAACAGATACGCAGTATTTT.

The rearrangement uses TRBV5-4 and TRBJ2-7, with D tentatively TRBD1 or TRBD2 (5 bases each). Deletions cut 4 bases from V and 6 bases from J, with 20 bases between. CDR1 is SGHNT and CDR2 is YYREEE in the germline V gene (reference sequence). The CDR3 runs to 15 residues. CDR3 protein: CASSPTTGTLGEQYF. Here the CDR3 DNA reads TGTGCCAGCAGCCCAACTACCGGGACCTTGGGCGAGCAGTACTTC.

The V call is TRBV6-5, the J call TRBJ1-5; D is perhaps TRBD1 (6 bases). Between the trimmed V and J ends, which lost 6 bases and 2 bases, there was a span of 11 bases. The CDR3 covers 14 residues. Germline loops: CDR1 MNHEY, CDR2 SVGAGI. The CDR3 nucleotides are TGTGCCAGCAGCCACAGGGTTGGCAATCAGCCCCAGCATTTT. Translation gives CASSHRVGNQPQHF.

V and J are TRBV29-1 and TRBJ2-7; D is perhaps TRBD2 (5 bases). Germline CDR1 is SQVTM and CDR2 is ANQGSEA. V lost 2 bases, J lost 3 bases, and 8 bases lay in between. The length of the CDR3 is 12 residues. The CDR3 here is CSVERDNYEQYF. The CDR3 DNA reads TGCAGCGTTGAACGGGATAACTACGAGCAGTACTTC.

This sequence joins TRBV7-9 and TRBJ1-4; D gene uncertain. The germline V and J ends were trimmed by 2 bases and 8 bases, with 12 bases remaining between them. Germline-derived CDR1 and CDR2 are SEHNR and FQNEAQ (reference sequence). The CDR3 is 14 amino acids. CDR3 loop: CASSLHSWPEKLFF. The DNA for the CDR3 is TGTGCCAGCAGCTTACATTCCTGGCCAGAAAAACTGTTTTTT.

The V and J genes are TRBV7-5 and TRBJ1-4. TRBV7-5 is flagged as a pseudogene. CDR3 length: 14 amino acids. CDR3 nucleotides: TGTGTCAGAGGGAGGGGCCCCCCGAATGAAAAACTGTTTTTT. Translated, it gives CVRGRGPPNEKLFF.

Of note for this clone: A far larger clone differs by one base, so this is likely a read error. The V call is TRBV7-8, the J call TRBJ1-5; 7 bases match TRBD1. Trimming took 5 bases from V and 3 from J; bases not matched to a gene: 4. The CDR3 covers 14 residues. Germline CDR1 and CDR2: SGHVS and FQNEAQ. The CDR3: CASSQGETNQPQHF. The CDR3 DNA is TGTGCCAGCAGCCAGGGGGAGACCAATCAGCCCCAGCATTTT.

This clone was found once. It may be a read error: a sequence one base away is much more abundant. The chain employs TRBV2 and TRBJ2-1, with 9 nucleotides matching TRBD2. From germline, CDR1 is SNHLY and CDR2 FYNNEI. The CDR3 totals 15 residues. The junction had 14 bases not matched to a gene; V was cut back by 7 bases and J by 10 bases. CDR3 protein: CASTNLAGRPREQFF. DNA of the CDR3: TGTGCCAGCACTAACCTAGCGGGAAGGCCTCGCGAGCAGTTCTTC.

This clone came up a few times. A far larger clone differs by one base, so this is likely a read error. The chain links TRBV30 to TRBJ1-5, with D possibly TRBD1 on 5 matching bases. CDR1 and CDR2 from the germline V gene are GTSNPN and SVGIG (reference sequence). This CDR3 comprises 15 residues. The CDR3 spells CAWSTGQLDNQPRHF. Here the CDR3 DNA reads TGTGCCTGGAGTACGGGGCAGCTAGACAATCAGCCCCGGCATTTT.

This chain links TRBV7-2 with TRBJ2-3; 8 bases match TRBD2. The germline CDR1 and CDR2 sequences are SGHTA and FQGNSA. Trimming took 3 bases from V and 2 from J; bases not matched to a gene: 13. This CDR3 contains 18 residues. The DNA of the CDR3 is TGTGCCAGCAGCTTTAGCGGGAACGCAATCAGGACCACAGATACGCAGTATTTT. This translates into CASSFSGNAIRTTDTQYF.

The genes are TRBV30 and TRBJ2-3, with a weak D call TRBD1 (6 bases). V was trimmed by 4 bases and J by 0 bases, leaving 8 bases between them. The CDR3 is 13 residues long. CDR1 is GTSNPN, CDR2 SVGIG, per germline (reference sequence). CDR3 nucleotides: TGTGCCTGGACAGGGGTAAGCACAGATACGCAGTATTTT. It yields the protein CAWTGVSTDTQYF.